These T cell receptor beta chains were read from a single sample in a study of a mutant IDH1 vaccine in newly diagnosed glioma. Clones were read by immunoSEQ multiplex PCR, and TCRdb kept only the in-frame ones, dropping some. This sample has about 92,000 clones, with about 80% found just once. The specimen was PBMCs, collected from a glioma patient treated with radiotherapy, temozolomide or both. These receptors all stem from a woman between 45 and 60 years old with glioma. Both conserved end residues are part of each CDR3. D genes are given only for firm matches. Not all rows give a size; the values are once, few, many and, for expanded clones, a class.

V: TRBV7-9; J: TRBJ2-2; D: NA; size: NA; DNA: TGTGCCAGCAGCTTAGACGAGAACACCGGGGAGCTGTTTTTT; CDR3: CASSLDENTGELFF
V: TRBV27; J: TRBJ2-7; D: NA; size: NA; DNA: TGTGCCAGCAGTGTAACCCCGGGATGGGGTACCTACGAGCAGTACTTC; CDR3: CASSVTPGWGTYEQYF
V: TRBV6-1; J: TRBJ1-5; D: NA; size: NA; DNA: TGTGCCAGCAGTGAACAGGGTAGCAATCAGCCCCAGCATTTT; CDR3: CASSEQGSNQPQHF
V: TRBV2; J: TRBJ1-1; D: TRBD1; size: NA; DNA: TGTGCCAGCAGGGCCGGCCGGACAGGGGCGAACACTGAAGCTTTCTTT; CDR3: CASRAGRTGANTEAFF
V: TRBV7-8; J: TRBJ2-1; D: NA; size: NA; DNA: TGTGCCAGCAGCTACCCGGGGCAGGGGGGCGACAATGAGCAGTTCTTC; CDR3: CASSYPGQGGDNEQFF
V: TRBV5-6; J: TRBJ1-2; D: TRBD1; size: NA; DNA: TGTGCCAGCAGCCGGGGGACAGGGCCAGAGGAGGGTACGTACTATGGCTACACCTTC; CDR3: CASSRGTGPEEGTYYGYTF
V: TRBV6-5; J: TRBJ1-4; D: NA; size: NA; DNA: TGTGCCAGCGGGGGCCCTAATGAAAAACTGTTTTTT; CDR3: CASGGPNEKLFF
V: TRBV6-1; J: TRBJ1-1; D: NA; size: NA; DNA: TGTGCCATCCGTCAGGGGATGAACACTGAAGCTTTCTTT; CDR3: CAIRQGMNTEAFF
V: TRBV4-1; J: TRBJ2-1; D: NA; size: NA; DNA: TGCGCCAGCAGCCAAGTTACCTCCTACAATGAGCAGTTCTTC; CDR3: CASSQVTSYNEQFF
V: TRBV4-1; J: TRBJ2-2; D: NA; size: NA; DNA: TGCGCCAGCAGCCAAGATTCAGGGTACACCGGGGAGCTGTTTTTT; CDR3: CASSQDSGYTGELFF
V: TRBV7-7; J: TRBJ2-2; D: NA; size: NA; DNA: TGTGCTAGCAGCTTACTAGCGAACACCGGGGAGCTGTTTTTT; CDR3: CASSLLANTGELFF
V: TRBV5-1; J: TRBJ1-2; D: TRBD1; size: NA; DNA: TGCGCCAGCAGCTTGGGGGACAGGGCGATCGGTGGCTACACCTTC; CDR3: CASSLGDRAIGGYTF
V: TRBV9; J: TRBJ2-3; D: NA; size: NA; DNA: TGTGCCAGCAGCGGCCAGACGGAACACACAGATACGCAGTATTTT; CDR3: CASSGQTEHTDTQYF
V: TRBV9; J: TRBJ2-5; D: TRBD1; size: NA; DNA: TGTGCCAGCAGCGTAGGGGTAGGGGGCAGCCAAGAGACCCAGTACTTC; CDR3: CASSVGVGGSQETQYF
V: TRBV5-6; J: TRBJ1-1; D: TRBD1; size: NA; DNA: TGTGCCAGCAGCGCGTCGACAGGGCGGAACACTGAAGCTTTCTTT; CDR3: CASSASTGRNTEAFF
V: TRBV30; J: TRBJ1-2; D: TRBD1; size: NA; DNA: TGTGCCTGGAGTAAGGGTCTTCGGACAGGGCTCGGCTATGGCTACACCTTC; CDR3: CAWSKGLRTGLGYGYTF
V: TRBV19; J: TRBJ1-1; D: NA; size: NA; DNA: TGTGCCAGTAGTATGGTAGAAAACACTGAAGCTTTCTTT; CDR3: CASSMVENTEAFF
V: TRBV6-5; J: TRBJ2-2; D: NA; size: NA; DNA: TGTGCCAGCTCCCAGGCGAACACCGGGGAGCTGTTTTTT; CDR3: CASSQANTGELFF
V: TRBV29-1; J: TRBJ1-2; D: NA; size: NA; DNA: TGCAGCGTTGAAGATATGAGACAGGCTAACTATGGCTACACCTTC; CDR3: CSVEDMRQANYGYTF
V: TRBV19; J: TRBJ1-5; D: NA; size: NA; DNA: TGTGCCAGTAGTATTCCCCTTGAGTCAGGGCGGAATCAGCCCCAGCATTTT; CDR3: CASSIPLESGRNQPQHF
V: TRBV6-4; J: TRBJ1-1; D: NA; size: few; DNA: TGTGCCAGCAGTGACTCGAAAGGCGCTGAAGCTTTCTTT; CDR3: CASSDSKGAEAFF
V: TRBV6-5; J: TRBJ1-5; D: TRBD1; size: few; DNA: TGTGCCAGCAGGGACAGGGGTACCAATCAGCCCCAGCATTTT; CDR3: CASRDRGTNQPQHF
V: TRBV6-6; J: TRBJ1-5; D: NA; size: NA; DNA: TGTGCCAGCAGTTGGGACGGTGGGGGCAATCAGCCCCAGCATTTT; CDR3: CASSWDGGGNQPQHF
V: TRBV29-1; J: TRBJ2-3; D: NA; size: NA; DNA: TGCAGCGTTGAAGGATGGAGGGAACGCACAGATACGCAGTATTTT; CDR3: CSVEGWRERTDTQYF
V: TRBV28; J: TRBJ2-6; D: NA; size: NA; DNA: TGTGCCAGCAGGGGGGGGGCGTCCGGGGCCAACGTCCTGACTTTC; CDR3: CASRGGASGANVLTF
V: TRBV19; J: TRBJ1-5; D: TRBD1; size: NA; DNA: TGTGCCAGTAGTATAGGCAGGGGGCGGTTGAGTCCCCAGCATTTT; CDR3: CASSIGRGRLSPQHF
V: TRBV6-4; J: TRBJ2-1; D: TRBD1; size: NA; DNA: TGTGCCAGCAGTGAGAATCAGGGGGCCTTAGGGGAGCAGTTCTTC; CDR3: CASSENQGALGEQFF
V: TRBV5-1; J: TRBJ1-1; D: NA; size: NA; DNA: TGCGCCAGCAGATCCGGGGGGGGAGGGAACACTGAAGCTTTCTTT; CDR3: CASRSGGGGNTEAFF
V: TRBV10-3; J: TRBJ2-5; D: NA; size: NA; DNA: TGTGCCGCCGGAGGGTCCAGACAAGAGACCCAGTACTTC; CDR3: CAAGGSRQETQYF
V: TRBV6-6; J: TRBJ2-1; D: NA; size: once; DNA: TGTGCCAGCAGTTACGAAGGGGTCCTATCGAATGAGCAGTTCTTC; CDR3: CASSYEGVLSNEQFF
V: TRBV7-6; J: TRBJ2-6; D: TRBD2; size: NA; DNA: TGTGCCAGCAGCACGGGACTAGCGGGCTCTGGGGCCAACGTCCTGACTTTC; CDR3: CASSTGLAGSGANVLTF
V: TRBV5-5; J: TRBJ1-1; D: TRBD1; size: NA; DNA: TGTGCCAGCAGCACAGGGACAGGGGGGTCGGAAGCTTTCTTT; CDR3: CASSTGTGGSEAFF
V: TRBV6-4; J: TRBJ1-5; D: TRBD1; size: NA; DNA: TGTGCCAGCAGTGACCGACAGGGGCAGCCCCAGCATTTT; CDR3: CASSDRQGQPQHF
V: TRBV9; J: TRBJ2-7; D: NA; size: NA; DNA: TGTGCCAGCGGGGATTACTACGAGCAGTACTTC; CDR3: CASGDYYEQYF
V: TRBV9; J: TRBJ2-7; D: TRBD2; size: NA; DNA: TGTGCCAGCAGCGTTGGCGGGGGGGCAACCTACGAGCAGTACTTC; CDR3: CASSVGGGATYEQYF
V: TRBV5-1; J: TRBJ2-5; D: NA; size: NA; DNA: TGCGCCAGCAGCCCTGGAGGGGGGGAAGAGACCCAGTACTTC; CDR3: CASSPGGGEETQYF
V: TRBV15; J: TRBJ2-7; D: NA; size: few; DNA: TGTGCCACCAGCAGAGCTTTCCCCGCAGGGACGGTCGAGCAGTACTTC; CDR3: CATSRAFPAGTVEQYF
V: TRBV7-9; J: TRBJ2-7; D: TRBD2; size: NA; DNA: TGTGCCACCAGTTCCGGACTAGCGGCATACGAGCAGTACTTC; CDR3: CATSSGLAAYEQYF
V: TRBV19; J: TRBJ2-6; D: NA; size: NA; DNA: TGTGCCAGTAGTATAACAGGGACCGGGGCCAACGTCCTGACTTTC; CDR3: CASSITGTGANVLTF
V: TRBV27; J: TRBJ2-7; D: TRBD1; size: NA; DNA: TGTGCCAGCAGTCCCCTGGACAGGGTGTACGAGCAGTACTTC; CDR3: CASSPLDRVYEQYF
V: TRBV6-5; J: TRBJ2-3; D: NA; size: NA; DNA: TGTGCCAGCAGACAGGACCCTCCATACGCAGATACGCAGTATTTT; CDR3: CASRQDPPYADTQYF
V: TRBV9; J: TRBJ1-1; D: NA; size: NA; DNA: TGTGCCAGCAGCGTAGGAGTTCCGAGCACTGAAGCTTTCTTT; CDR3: CASSVGVPSTEAFF
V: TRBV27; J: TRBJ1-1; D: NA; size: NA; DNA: TGTGCCAGCAGTTGGGGACTCTCAATTAACACTGAAGCTTTCTTT; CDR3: CASSWGLSINTEAFF
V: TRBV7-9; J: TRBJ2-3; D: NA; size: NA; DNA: TGTGCCAGCAGCGAGACAGATACGCAGTATTTT; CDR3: CASSETDTQYF
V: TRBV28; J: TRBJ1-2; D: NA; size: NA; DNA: TGTGCCAGCAGTTTTAGAAGGGGCTACACCTTC; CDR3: CASSFRRGYTF
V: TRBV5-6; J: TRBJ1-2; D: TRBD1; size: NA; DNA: TGTGCCAGCAGCTCCGGGACAGGGGTTTATGGCTACACCTTC; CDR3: CASSSGTGVYGYTF
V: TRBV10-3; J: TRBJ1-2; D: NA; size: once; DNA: TGTGCCATCAGTGATAGGGTCAGGGGCAGTGGCTATGGCTACACCTTC; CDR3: CAISDRVRGSGYGYTF
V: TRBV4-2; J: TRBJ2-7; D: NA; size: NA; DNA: TGTGCCAGCAGCCAAGTAATACAGAGGGAGAGCTCCTACGAGCAGTACTTC; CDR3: CASSQVIQRESSYEQYF
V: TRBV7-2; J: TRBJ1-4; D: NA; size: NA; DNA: TGTGCCAGCAGTTCGAGGACGGCAACTAATGAAAAACTGTTTTTT; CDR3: CASSSRTATNEKLFF
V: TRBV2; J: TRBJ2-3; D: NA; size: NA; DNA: TGTGCCAGCAGATCGGAAGATACGCAGTATTTT; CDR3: CASRSEDTQYF
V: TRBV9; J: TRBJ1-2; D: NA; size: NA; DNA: TGTGCCAGCAGCGTAGACAGTTCCTATGGCTACACCTTC; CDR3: CASSVDSSYGYTF
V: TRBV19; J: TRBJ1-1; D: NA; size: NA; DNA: TGTGCCAGTAGCGCCTTGAACACTGAAGCTTTCTTT; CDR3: CASSALNTEAFF
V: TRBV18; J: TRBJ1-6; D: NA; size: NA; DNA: TGTGCCAGCTCACCCAGCCGGACAGTGGGTTATTCACCCCTCCACTTT; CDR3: CASSPSRTVGYSPLHF
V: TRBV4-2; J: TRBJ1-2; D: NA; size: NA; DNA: TGTGCCAGCAGCTCCTTCGGGGGTAAGGACTATGGCTACACCTTC; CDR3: CASSSFGGKDYGYTF
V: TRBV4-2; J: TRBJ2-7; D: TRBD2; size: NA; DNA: TGTGCCAGCAGCCAGACTAGCGACGCAGTCTACGAGCAGTACTTC; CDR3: CASSQTSDAVYEQYF
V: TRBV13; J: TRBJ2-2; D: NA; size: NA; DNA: TGTGCCAGCAGCGGAAGGGGTAGGGTATCAGCCGGGGAGCTGTTTTTT; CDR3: CASSGRGRVSAGELFF
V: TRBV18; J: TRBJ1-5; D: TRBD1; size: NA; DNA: TGTGCCAGCTCGCAGTGGACAGGTGGCAATCAGCCCCAGCATTTT; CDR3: CASSQWTGGNQPQHF
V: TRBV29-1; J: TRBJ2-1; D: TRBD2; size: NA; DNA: TGCAGCGCCCGAGCGGGGGGGCCTCAGATTGAGCAGTTCTTC; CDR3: CSARAGGPQIEQFF
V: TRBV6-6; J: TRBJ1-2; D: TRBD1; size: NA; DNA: TGTGCCAGCAGTTATAGGACAGGGGGGGACTATGGCTACACCTTC; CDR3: CASSYRTGGDYGYTF
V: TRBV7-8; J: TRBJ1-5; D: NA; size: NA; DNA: TGTGCCAGCAGCAGGGGAGGTAGGGTAGGTCAGCCCCAGCATTTT; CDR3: CASSRGGRVGQPQHF